A single sample gave rise to the 13 T cell receptor beta chains below, sequenced in a study of CD8 T cells in Susac syndrome. With random hexamers, roughly 0.45 to 1 ug RNA was reverse transcribed. From the immunoSEQ multiplex PCR reads, TCRdb called clonotypes with MiXCR, one entry per CDR3 protein. The repertoire consists of 25,000 to 35,000 distinct CDR3 sequences, with roughly 92% occurring once and the leading ten covering roughly 0.27%. Material for sequencing was CD8+ T cells from PBMCs. The receptors stem from a human donor in good health.

This rearrangement joins TRBV5-5 to TRBJ2-7; D possibly matches TRBD1 or TRBD2 (6 bases each). CDR1 and CDR2 from the germline V gene are SGHKS and YYEKEE (reference sequence). The CDR3 spans 15 residues. V was clipped by 0 bases and J by 5 bases, with 15 bases between them. The CDR3 here is CASSLEVQGRNEQYF. The CDR3 nucleotides are TGTGCCAGCAGCTTGGAGGTTCAGGGGAGGAACGAGCAGTACTTC.

The chain combines TRBV25-1 with TRBJ1-2; a possible D gene is TRBD1 (5 bases). This CDR3 has 16 residues. Germline loops: CDR1 MGHDK, CDR2 SYGVNS. Trimming took off 1 base at V and 3 bases at J, with 15 bases between the two ends. CDR3: CASSEWGGRNYYGYTF. CDR3 in DNA: TGTGCCAGCAGTGAATGGGGCGGCAGAAATTACTATGGCTACACCTTC.

The chain has TRBV12-3 or TRBV12-4 and TRBJ1-5; D gene unclear. The CDR3 totals 15 residues. V was cut by 5 bases and J by 3 bases, with 14 bases left in between. The CDR3 sequence is CASSVGGGLNQPQHF. In DNA form, the CDR3 reads TGTGCCAGCAGTGTAGGAGGCGGACTCAATCAGCCCCAGCATTTT.

The V and J genes are TRBV7-9 and TRBJ1-1; no reliable D call. This CDR3 region has 12 residues. Germline CDR1 reads SEHNR; CDR2 reads FQNEAQ (reference sequence). The V and J ends lost 4 bases and 5 bases respectively, with 8 bases between them. The CDR3 sequence is CASSYDTTEAFF. In DNA form, the CDR3 reads TGTGCCAGCAGCTATGACACGACTGAAGCTTTCTTT.

The count of this clonotype is one. J is TRBJ2-5 and V is TRBV5-8; D unclear. The CDR3 is made up of 14 amino acids. With 0 bases removed from V and 4 bases from J, the gap between germline ends came to 10 bases. Germline V gives CDR1 SGHTS, CDR2 YDEGEE. DNA of the CDR3: TGTGCCAGCAGCTTGGAGGTAGGGCCAGAGACCCAGTACTTC. It specifies CASSLEVGPETQYF. The full variable domain, its missing parts supplied by reference TRBV5-8 and TRBJ2-5, is EAGVTQSPTHLIKTRGQQATLRCSPISGHTSVYWYQQALGLGLQFLLWYDEGEERNRGNFPPRFSGRQFPNYSSELNVNALELEDSALYLCASSLEVGPETQYFGPGTRLLVL.

This chain joins TRBV6-6 and TRBJ2-1; D perhaps matches TRBD2 (5 bases). V was pared by 2 bases and J by 9 bases, with 8 bases between. CDR1 is MNHNY, CDR2 SVGAGI, per germline (reference sequence). The CDR3 has 12 amino acids. The CDR3 coding sequence is TGTGCCAGCAGTTACGAAGGAGGTGAGCAGTTCTTC. Translation: CASSYEGGEQFF.

The count of this clonotype is one. V is TRBV3-1 and J is TRBJ2-7, with D maybe TRBD1 (5 bases). CDR1 and CDR2 from the germline V gene are LGHDT and YNNKEL (reference sequence). V shed 0 bases and J shed 2 bases, with 14 bases lying between them. The CDR3 contains 16 residues. CDR3 sequence: CASSQDQGRRAYEQYF. The CDR3 region has the DNA TGTGCCAGCAGCCAAGATCAAGGTCGCAGGGCCTACGAGCAGTACTTC.

CDR3 coding DNA: TGTGCCAGCAGCGCGACTAGCGGGGGACCCAAGTATTTT. Translated: CASSATSGGPKYF. The chain employs TRBV7-2 and TRBJ2-3, with 12 nucleotides matching TRBD2. This CDR3 has 13 residues. The trim removed 5 bases at V and 13 bases at J, leaving 7 bases unmatched. The V gene's germline CDR1 is SGHTA and CDR2 FQGNSA.

The gene calls are TRBV2 and TRBJ2-7; maybe TRBD1 (6 bases). The CDR3 extends over 14 amino acids. V dropped 3 bases and J dropped 2 bases, with 11 bases sitting between them. Germline V gene lookup returns CDR1 SNHLY and CDR2 FYNNEI. The CDR3 DNA is TGTGCCAGCAGTGACCAGACAGGTACCTACGAGCAGTACTTC. This translates into CASSDQTGTYEQYF.

A few counts support this clonotype. The chain joins TRBV7-9 to TRBJ2-3, with 10 bases fitting TRBD2. Germline values: CDR1 SEHNR, CDR2 FQNEAQ (reference sequence). The V segment lost 5 bases and the J segment 6 bases; nucleotides outside the gene matches: 11. CDR3 length: 16 amino acids. CDR3 in amino acids: CASSASRSGGADTQYF. As DNA, the CDR3 is TGTGCCAGCAGCGCCTCCCGGAGCGGGGGGGCGGATACGCAGTATTTT.

V gene TRBV7-6 combines with J gene TRBJ2-7; TRBD2 matches at 9 bases. Looked up from germline, CDR1 is SGHVS and CDR2 is FNYEAQ. J gave up 4 bases and V 5 bases, and 15 bases lay outside the gene matches. This CDR3 has 17 residues. CDR3 bases: TGTGCCAGCAGCCCTTCGGCGGGGCGGGGGGGCAAATACGAGCAGTACTTC. It specifies CASSPSAGRGGKYEQYF.

The chain uses TRBV2 and TRBJ1-3, with 8 bases lining up with TRBD1. Trimming cost V 7 bases and J 0 bases; bases outside gene matches: 5. This CDR3 spans 15 amino acids. Germline V gene sequence: CDR1 SNHLY, CDR2 FYNNEI. The CDR3 is CASIITGGSGNTIYF. The CDR3 nucleotides read TGTGCCAGCATCATAACAGGGGGCTCTGGAAACACCATATATTTT.

DNA for the CDR3: TGTGCCAGCAGCGAGGGAGGGGGCTCCGGAACCTACGAGCAGTACTTC. Translation: CASSEGGGSGTYEQYF. The chain carries TRBV9 and TRBJ2-7, with D tentatively TRBD1 or TRBD2 (7 bases each). Germline values: CDR1 SGDLS, CDR2 YYNGEE. There are 16 residues in the CDR3. Deletions cut 3 bases from V and 2 bases from J, with 18 bases between.